Shown below are 28 T cell receptor beta chains from a single sample sequenced in a study of T cell repertoires in cytomegalovirus infection. MiXCR, applied by TCRdb to the reads, yields one record per CDR3 protein. The table has 150,000 to 200,000 distinct CDR3 sequences, about 21% seen once; the top ten hold approximately 2.9%. Sequencing was carried out using PBMCs. The receptor set was obtained from a human donor in good health (CMV status not recorded). Some clones in this sample may be carry-over from other donors' samples.

This clonotype was found a few times. This sequence joins TRBV20-1 and TRBJ1-1; D is unclear. The V end was cut by 6 bases, the J end by 0 bases, with 8 bases between. Germline CDR1 is DFQATT and CDR2 is SNEGSKA (reference sequence). CDR3 length: 12 amino acids. The CDR3 DNA is TGCAGTGCGTCACGAGTGAACACTGAAGCTTTCTTT. Its translation is CSASRVNTEAFF.

This clonotype was seen a few times. The chain employs TRBV7-2 and TRBJ2-4, with 8 bases aligning to TRBD2. Losses at the gene ends were 5 bases for V and 5 bases for J; bases not matched to a gene: 8. The CDR3 is 15 amino acids. Per the germline V gene, CDR1 is SGHTA and CDR2 is FQGNSA. DNA for the CDR3: TGTGCCAGCAGCCCGGGGGGGGGGCTGCAAAACATTCAGTACTTC. It codes for CASSPGGGLQNIQYF.

The rearrangement joins TRBV19 to TRBJ2-2, with a weak D call TRBD1 (6 bases). The CDR3 extends over 14 amino acids. V lost 7 bases, J lost 0 bases, and 9 bases lay in between. Germline CDR1 LNHDA, CDR2 SQIVND (reference sequence). The CDR3 nucleotides are TGTGCCAGTAAAGGGGGTGCGAACACCGGGGAGCTGTTTTTT. Translating gives CASKGGANTGELFF.

This clonotype was observed a few times. The gene calls are TRBV11-1 and TRBJ2-7; TRBD2 might be the D (6 bases). The length of the CDR3 is 14 residues. Germline CDR1 reads SGHAT; CDR2 reads FQDESV (reference sequence). Trimming left V 0 bases short and J 3 bases short, with 9 bases between. CDR3 loop: CASSLATRLYEQYF. CDR3 in DNA: TGTGCCAGCAGCTTAGCGACTAGGCTCTACGAGCAGTACTTC.

This clonotype was counted between two and nine times. V is TRBV6-5 and J is TRBJ1-1, with D perhaps TRBD1 (5 bases). CDR1 and CDR2 from the germline V gene are MNHEY and SVGAGI. V dropped 5 bases and J dropped 5 bases, with 27 bases sitting between them. This CDR3 contains 18 residues. This CDR3 is CASSLINSGRLRDTEAFF. CDR3 nucleotide sequence: TGTGCCAGCAGTCTTATAAATTCGGGACGCCTAAGGGATACTGAAGCTTTCTTT.

In its sample, this clonotype was seen a few times. The chain recombines TRBV29-1 with TRBJ1-1; D gene unclear. The CDR3 contains 15 residues. V lost 4 bases, J lost 1 base, and 16 bases lay in between. CDR1 and CDR2 (germline): SQVTM, ANQGSEA. CDR3 sequence: CSVGLPGWANTEAFF. The CDR3 DNA sequence: TGCAGCGTTGGACTCCCCGGGTGGGCGAACACTGAAGCTTTCTTT.

V usage is TRBV6-1 and J usage is TRBJ2-3; 11 nucleotides match TRBD1. The CDR3 consists of 17 residues. Germline CDR1 and CDR2: MNHNS and SASEGT. Trimming cost V 5 bases and J 4 bases; bases outside gene matches: 11. The CDR3 DNA is TGTGCCAGCAGTTTGGGGACAGGGGGAAGGGGCGCAGATACGCAGTATTTT. Translation gives CASSLGTGGRGADTQYF.

Regarding this clonotype: Just one base apart from a much larger clone, this may be a read error. The rearrangement uses TRBV7-6 and TRBJ2-7; 9 bases are shared with TRBD1. Unmatched junction bases numbered 17, after V lost 4 bases and J lost 4 bases. This CDR3 is built from 18 residues. Germline values: CDR1 SGHVS, CDR2 FNYEAQ. CDR3 amino acids: CASSSDPTGGGISYEQYF. CDR3 in DNA: TGTGCCAGCAGCTCGGACCCCACAGGGGGCGGAATATCATACGAGCAGTACTTC. The full variable domain, completed using reference TRBV7-6 and TRBJ2-7, is GAGVSQSPRYKVTKRGQDVALRCDPISGHVSLYWYRQALGQGPEFLTYFNYEAQQDKSGLPNDRFSAERPEGSISTLTIQRTEQRDSAMYRCASSSDPTGGGISYEQYFGPGTRLTVT.

The gene calls are TRBV5-1 and TRBJ2-5; no clear D. The germline V and J ends were trimmed by 0 bases and 3 bases, with 6 bases remaining between them. This CDR3 has 13 residues. Germline CDR1 SGHRS, CDR2 YFSETQ. CDR3 DNA: TGCGCCAGCAGCTTGGAACCAGAAGAGACCCAGTACTTC. As protein: CASSLEPEETQYF.

This clonotype was observed a handful of times. The V call is TRBV20-1, the J call TRBJ2-4; D is perhaps TRBD1 (6 bases). The CDR3 extends over 16 amino acids. In germline, CDR1 is DFQATT, CDR2 SNEGSKA (reference sequence). V lost 0 bases, J lost 1 base, and 13 bases lay in between. The CDR3 region is CSAREGGIGAKNIQYF. The CDR3 nucleotides are TGCAGTGCTAGAGAAGGGGGTATTGGGGCCAAAAACATTCAGTACTTC.

This clonotype has more than one count but fewer than ten. The rearrangement joins TRBV20-1 to TRBJ2-5; D remains unclear. The CDR3 covers 14 residues. Germline V CDR1 and CDR2: DFQATT, SNEGSKA (reference sequence). Trimming left V 0 bases short and J 4 bases short, with 12 bases between. The CDR3 sequence: CSARDQRRIETQYF. CDR3 nucleotide sequence: TGCAGTGCTAGAGATCAAAGACGGATAGAGACCCAGTACTTC.

This clonotype was detected a few times. The V call is TRBV6-6, the J call TRBJ1-6; D uncertain. The germline CDR1 and CDR2 sequences are MNHNY and SVGAGI (reference sequence). CDR3 length: 14 residues. The V gene lost 5 bases and the J gene lost 4 bases, with 9 bases spanning the gap. The CDR3 reads CASSPEGYNSPLHF. CDR3 DNA: TGTGCCAGCAGTCCCGAGGGATATAATTCACCCCTCCACTTT.

The genes are TRBV28 and TRBJ1-5; D unresolved. The CDR3 consists of 16 residues. Per the germline V gene, CDR1 is MDHEN and CDR2 is SYDVKM. V lost 2 bases and J 2 bases, leaving 13 bases between the germline ends. The CDR3 DNA follows: TGTGCCAGCAGTTTAGCGGCGGGTGGGCGCAATCAGCCCCAGCATTTT. Translation: CASSLAAGGRNQPQHF.

The chain links TRBV5-6 to TRBJ2-1, with no clear D. Germline assignment: CDR1 SGHDT and CDR2 YYEEEE. Trimming took 0 bases from V and 2 from J, leaving 12 bases between them. The CDR3 runs 16 residues. The CDR3 spells CASSLGGDSPYNEQFF. The CDR3 DNA reads as TGTGCCAGCAGCTTGGGTGGGGATAGCCCCTACAATGAGCAGTTCTTC.

This clonotype was counted a single time. The rearrangement joins TRBV20-1 to TRBJ2-7, with TRBD2 matching 9 bases. Germline V gene lookup returns CDR1 DFQATT and CDR2 SNEGSKA (reference sequence). The CDR3 runs 15 residues. V gave up 1 base and J gave up 1 base; unmatched junction bases: 5. The chain's CDR3 is CSARVAGATSYEQYF. The CDR3 nucleotides are TGCAGTGCTAGAGTAGCGGGAGCGACATCCTACGAGCAGTACTTC.

This clonotype has a handful of counts. The chain recombines TRBV4-3 with TRBJ1-2, with D tentatively TRBD1 (6 bases). This CDR3 is built from 13 residues. Germline lookup yields CDR1 LGHNA and CDR2 YSLEER. V was shortened by 4 bases and J by 5 bases, with 11 bases between the two germline ends. The CDR3 loop is CASSRGARYGYTF. The DNA of the CDR3 is TGCGCCAGCAGCCGGGGGGCGAGGTATGGCTACACCTTC.

The V gene is TRBV19, the J gene TRBJ2-1; 8 positions agree with TRBD2. Germline values: CDR1 LNHDA, CDR2 SQIVND (reference sequence). Unmatched junction bases numbered 9, after V lost 4 bases and J lost 13 bases. The CDR3 covers 13 residues. The CDR3: CASSTPQRGFQFF. CDR3 DNA: TGTGCCAGTAGTACGCCCCAGCGGGGGTTCCAGTTCTTC.

The rearrangement joins TRBV12-3 or TRBV12-4 to TRBJ2-1, with 9 nucleotides matching TRBD2. The CDR3 consists of 15 residues. The junction had 9 bases not matched to a gene; V was cut back by 6 bases and J by 6 bases. The CDR3 region has the DNA TGTGCCAGCAGGGTTGGGCGGGGGGGCCCCAATGAGCAGTTCTTC. Amino acids: CASRVGRGGPNEQFF.

This clonotype was found many times. This rearrangement joins TRBV7-8 to TRBJ2-3; a weak D match, TRBD1 (5 bases). Germline-derived CDR1 and CDR2 are SGHVS and FQNEAQ. This CDR3 contains 15 residues. The V end lost 5 bases, the J end lost 0 bases, and 12 bases lay between the germline ends. This CDR3 is CASSARTSSTDTQYF. As DNA, the CDR3 is TGTGCCAGCAGCGCTAGGACATCTAGCACAGATACGCAGTATTTT.

The chain combines TRBV7-8 with TRBJ2-3; 7 nucleotides agree with TRBD2. The J segment lost 4 bases and the V segment lost 2 bases, leaving 15 bases of the junction unmatched. CDR1 and CDR2 (germline): SGHVS, FQNEAQ. The CDR3 runs to 18 residues. CDR3 sequence reads: CASSLLGSGGSWPDTQYF. The CDR3 bases are TGTGCCAGCAGCTTACTAGGTTCAGGCGGGAGTTGGCCAGATACGCAGTATTTT. Combining the CDR3 with reference TRBV7-8 and TRBJ2-3 gives the whole variable domain GAGVSQSPRYKVAKRGQDVALRCDPISGHVSLFWYQQALGQGPEFLTYFQNEAQLDKSGLPSDRFFAERPEGSVSTLKIQRTQQEDSAVYLCASSLLGSGGSWPDTQYFGPGTRLTVL.

V is TRBV19 and J is TRBJ2-5, with 7 nucleotides matching TRBD2. V lost 6 bases, J lost 5 bases, and 3 bases stayed unmatched. The CDR3 sequence is 12 residues long. Germline V CDR1 and CDR2: LNHDA, SQIVND (reference sequence). CDR3 sequence reads: CASRLAGETQYF. The CDR3 DNA follows: TGTGCCAGTAGATTAGCGGGCGAGACCCAGTACTTC.

This clonotype was detected once. The junction does not match germline at one end; this may be a read error. The rearrangement joins TRBV27 to TRBJ2-3; possibly TRBD1 for D (5 bases). The CDR3 loop spans 15 amino acids. Germline V gene sequence: CDR1 MNHEY, CDR2 SMNVEV (reference sequence). The CDR3 sequence is CTSTLLGQSTDTQYF. CDR3 DNA sequence: TGTACCAGCACTCTTTTGGGGCAGAGCACAGATACGCAGTATTTT.

This chain connects TRBV11-2 to TRBJ1-4; 12 positions agree with TRBD1. V was clipped by 6 bases and J by 7 bases; unmatched bases: 3. The germline gives CDR1 SGHAT, CDR2 FQNNGV. This CDR3 spans 14 amino acids. DNA for the CDR3: TGTGCCAGCAGGGGACAGGGGGCAGGTGAAAAACTGTTTTTT. Encoded protein: CASRGQGAGEKLFF.

This clonotype occurred a few times. The chain couples TRBV4-2 to TRBJ2-1; 10 nucleotides match TRBD2. The CDR3 contains 16 residues. Trimming cost V 4 bases and J 5 bases; bases outside gene matches: 8. The germline gives CDR1 LGHNA, CDR2 YNFKEQ. The chain's CDR3 is CASSPPTSGMDNEQFF. The CDR3 DNA is TGTGCCAGCAGCCCCCCAACTAGCGGGATGGACAATGAGCAGTTCTTC.

J is TRBJ2-2 and V is TRBV6-1; 7 nucleotides align to TRBD1. The junction had 6 bases not matched to a gene; V was cut back by 6 bases and J by 2 bases. This CDR3 contains 15 residues. The germline CDR1 and CDR2 sequences are MNHNS and SASEGT. CDR3 amino acids: CASRLTGSNTGELFF. For the CDR3, the DNA is TGTGCCAGCAGACTGACAGGGTCAAACACCGGGGAGCTGTTTTTT.

The CDR3 coding sequence is TGTGCCAGCAGCGTAGGTCAGCGGGAGAACAATGAGCAGTTCTTC. Encoded protein: CASSVGQRENNEQFF. The chain links TRBV9 to TRBJ2-1; TRBD2 matches at 8 bases. Trimming cost V 0 bases and J 5 bases; bases outside gene matches: 4. Germline V gene lookup returns CDR1 SGDLS and CDR2 YYNGEE. CDR3 length equals 15 residues.

The chain links TRBV10-1 to TRBJ1-5; D is undetermined. The CDR3 is made up of 14 amino acids. Trimming pared 5 bases from V and 6 bases from J, leaving 14 bases between. Germline V lookup: CDR1 WNHNN, CDR2 SYGVQD (reference sequence). This chain's CDR3 is CASSPLGGVQPQHF. CDR3 sequence (DNA): TGCGCCAGCAGTCCCTTGGGCGGGGTTCAGCCCCAGCATTTT.

This clonotype was recorded a few times. This CDR3 reads CATSGRDNLATQYF. CDR3 DNA sequence: TGTGCCACCAGCGGTCGGGACAACTTGGCGACCCAGTACTTC. The chain links TRBV15 to TRBJ2-5; D perhaps matches TRBD1 (6 bases). Per germline, CDR1 LNHNV and CDR2 YYDKDF (reference sequence). Deletions cut 5 bases from V and 7 bases from J, with 17 bases between. This CDR3 region has 14 residues.